The rows below give T cell receptor beta chains drawn from one sample of a study of blood T cell repertoires in COVID-19. Produced via immunoSEQ multiplex PCR; TCRdb's table is partial and in-frame only. The sample carries about 230,000 clones, about 85% recorded once. The specimen sequenced was peripheral blood. The receptors shown here come from a woman over 75 with active or convalescent COVID-19. Both conserved end residues are part of each CDR3. The D gene is left open where the match is weak. Expanded clones are given a class, and other clones once, few, many or no size at all.

size | J | V | D | CDR3 | DNA
NA | TRBJ1-6 | TRBV5-1 | TRBD1 | CASTPQGQGSPLHF | TGCGCCAGCACACCACAGGGGCAGGGTTCACCCCTCCACTTT
NA | TRBJ2-1 | TRBV7-2 | NA | CASSLDRFAYNEQFF | TGTGCCAGCAGTCTCGACAGGTTTGCCTACAATGAGCAGTTCTTC
once | TRBJ2-1 | TRBV7-6 | TRBD1 | CASSPRPGTVNEQFF | TGTGCCAGCAGCCCCCGACCCGGGACAGTCAATGAGCAGTTCTTC
NA | TRBJ2-3 | TRBV23-1 | TRBD1 | CASSQFPKRLDRGYCCTDTQYF | TGCGCCAGCAGTCAATTTCCAAAACGACTCGACAGGGGTTATTGTTGTACAGATACGCAGTATTTT
NA | TRBJ2-2 | TRBV5-4 | NA | CASSVRDRRGGELFF | TGTGCCAGCAGTGTCCGAGACCGTCGCGGCGGGGAGCTGTTTTTT
NA | TRBJ2-5 | TRBV11-3 | NA | CASSLYEQETQYF | TGTGCCAGCAGCCTCTATGAGCAAGAGACCCAGTACTTC
NA | TRBJ1-3 | TRBV5-1 | NA | CASSLGQSSGNTIYF | TGCGCCAGCAGCTTGGGACAAAGCTCTGGAAACACCATATATTTT
once | TRBJ1-5 | TRBV19 | NA | CASSYTGINQPQHF | TGTGCCAGTAGTTACACAGGGATTAATCAGCCCCAGCATTTT
NA | TRBJ1-6 | TRBV5-6 | TRBD1 | CASSWSPGTGGDSPLHF | TGTGCCAGCAGCTGGAGTCCCGGGACAGGAGGAGATTCACCCCTCCACTTT
NA | TRBJ2-1 | TRBV4-1 | TRBD2 | CASSHLGGRVYNEQFF | TGCGCCAGCAGCCACTTGGGCGGGAGGGTCTACAATGAGCAGTTCTTC
NA | TRBJ1-1 | TRBV6-5 | NA | CASSRTANTEAFF | TGTGCCAGCTCAAGGACAGCTAACACTGAAGCTTTCTTT
NA | TRBJ1-6 | TRBV7-2 | TRBD1 | CASSWPWDSATPLHF | TGTGCCAGCAGCTGGCCGTGGGACAGTGCCACACCCCTCCACTTT
NA | TRBJ1-2 | TRBV2 | NA | CASSLGTYGYTF | TGTGCCAGCAGTTTGGGCACCTATGGCTACACCTTC
NA | TRBJ2-1 | TRBV28 | NA | CASSTPLDSPISYNEQFF | TGTGCCAGCAGCACACCACTGGACAGTCCAATCTCCTACAATGAGCAGTTCTTC
few | TRBJ2-5 | TRBV7-2 | TRBD2 | CASSLVTGGTRETQYF | TGTGCCAGCAGCTTAGTTACGGGGGGGACTCGGGAGACCCAGTACTTC
NA | TRBJ2-7 | TRBV2 | TRBD2 | CASSETSGGVDEQYF | TGTGCCAGCAGTGAGACTAGCGGGGGGGTTGACGAGCAGTACTTC
NA | TRBJ1-2 | TRBV5-6 | NA | CASTSRRRDGYTF | TGTGCCAGCACCTCCCGGCGGCGGGATGGCTACACCTTC
many | TRBJ2-6 | TRBV11-2 | NA | CASSLGGGANVLTF | TGTGCCAGCAGCTTAGGAGGTGGGGCCAACGTCCTGACTTTC
NA | TRBJ1-2 | TRBV7-3 | TRBD1 | CASSLRQGAGYTF | TGTGCCAGCAGTTTGAGACAGGGGGCTGGCTACACCTTC
NA | TRBJ1-5 | TRBV28 | NA | CASSLYTGLEDQPQHF | TGTGCCAGCAGTCTATATACAGGGTTGGAAGATCAGCCCCAGCATTTT
few | TRBJ1-5 | TRBV6-5 | TRBD1 | CASRRTGPSNQPQHF | TGTGCCAGCCGACGGACAGGACCTAGCAATCAGCCCCAGCATTTT
NA | TRBJ2-2 | TRBV6-2/TRBV6-3 | TRBD1 | CASTPTGGRTGELFF | TGTGCCAGCACCCCCACAGGGGGACGTACCGGGGAGCTGTTTTTT
NA | TRBJ2-3 | TRBV28 | TRBD1 | CASSSQGDTDTQYF | TGTGCCAGCAGTTCACAGGGGGATACAGATACGCAGTATTTT
few | TRBJ2-2 | TRBV5-4 | TRBD2 | CASSLALAGNTGELFF | TGTGCCAGCAGCTTGGCGCTAGCGGGAAACACCGGGGAGCTGTTTTTT
NA | TRBJ2-7 | TRBV5-1 | TRBD1 | CASGTGGPAYEQYF | TGCGCCAGCGGGACAGGGGGCCCTGCCTACGAGCAGTACTTC
NA | TRBJ2-1 | TRBV3-1/TRBV3-2 | NA | CASSQDLREQFF | TGTGCCAGCAGCCAAGATCTCAGGGAGCAGTTCTTC
NA | TRBJ1-6 | TRBV18 | NA | CASSPSSYNSPLHF | TGTGCCAGCTCACCCAGCTCCTATAATTCACCCCTCCACTTT
NA | TRBJ2-3 | TRBV30 | NA | CAWRGTGADTQYF | TGTGCCTGGAGGGGAACAGGAGCAGATACGCAGTATTTT
few | TRBJ1-2 | TRBV19 | NA | CASSSQVLVGYTF | TGTGCCAGTAGTTCGCAGGTTTTGGTTGGCTACACCTTC
NA | TRBJ1-1 | TRBV6-2/TRBV6-3 | NA | CASSSSSRNTEAFF | TGTGCCAGCAGTTCCTCTTCTCGGAACACTGAAGCTTTCTTT
NA | TRBJ2-7 | TRBV28 | TRBD1 | CASTRTGRYEQYF | TGTGCCAGCACTAGGACAGGGAGGTACGAGCAGTACTTC
NA | TRBJ2-3 | TRBV27 | TRBD2 | CASTSRTRLTDTQYF | TGTGCCAGCACTTCCCGGACTAGACTCACAGATACGCAGTATTTT
NA | TRBJ2-7 | TRBV3-1/TRBV3-2 | TRBD1 | CASSHAGTGLYEQYF | TGTGCCAGCAGCCATGCCGGGACAGGGCTCTACGAGCAGTACTTC
NA | TRBJ1-5 | TRBV20-1 | TRBD1 | CSASRTGDYSNQPQHF | TGCAGTGCTAGTAGGACAGGGGATTATAGCAATCAGCCCCAGCATTTT
NA | TRBJ2-2 | TRBV11-2 | TRBD2 | CASSFLLAGGTGELFF | TGTGCCAGCAGCTTTTTGCTAGCGGGAGGTACCGGGGAGCTGTTTTTT
NA | TRBJ2-1 | TRBV27 | NA | CASSLVQGGWYSNEQFF | TGTGCCAGCAGTTTAGTCCAGGGTGGCTGGTATTCCAATGAGCAGTTCTTC
NA | TRBJ1-5 | TRBV5-5 | TRBD1 | CASSPTGGSNQPQHF | TGTGCCAGCAGCCCGACAGGGGGGAGCAATCAGCCCCAGCATTTT
few | TRBJ1-1 | TRBV10-1 | TRBD1 | CASTQTGRTFF | TGCGCCAGCACCCAGACAGGGAGGACTTTCTTT
NA | TRBJ1-5 | TRBV10-1 | TRBD1 | CASRGVNDRGRPLQPQHF | TGCGCCAGCAGAGGGGTGAATGACAGGGGGAGGCCTCTTCAGCCCCAGCATTTT
NA | TRBJ2-2 | TRBV19 | NA | CASSILGVTKLNTGELFF | TGTGCCAGTAGTATACTTGGCGTGACAAAATTGAACACCGGGGAGCTGTTTTTT
NA | TRBJ2-7 | TRBV7-2 | TRBD2 | CASSKGGGPYEQYF | TGTGCCAGCTCCAAGGGCGGGGGGCCCTACGAGCAGTACTTC